This T cell receptor (delta chain) stems from a study of γδ T cells in repeated Plasmodium falciparum infection. Study-level background: Timepoints: baseline, immediately before selected infections, and 21 days after every infection. Study findings and constraints: Repeated controlled infections reportedly drove waves of new clonotype selection in Vdelta2-negative, mostly Vdelta1+, gammadelta repertoires.

Germline CDR1 is GEAIGNYY and CDR2 is EKD. The CDR3 has 17 residues. Bulk repertoires came from Vgamma9/Vdelta2+ or Vdelta2-negative gammadelta T cells flow-sorted from PBMC. Each sorted gammadelta sample had TRG and TRD chains sequenced. TCRdb made new clone calls on the multiplex PCR reads using CATT. This sample has tens of thousands of delta-chain clones, with over 0.75% found just once. This clone was seen a few times. Its target is unknown. TCRdb's entry gives the protein of a much larger clone, which mismatches this DNA's translation at residue 3, likely from a read error; the protein reported here is translated from the DNA.

Sequences were obtained from gamma-delta T cells from blood. The source is a pool of human donors (malaria-infected and uninfected, not separated). This chain connects TRDV2 to TRDJ1, with 13 bases fitting TRDD3. CDR3 region: CARDTETGGYGGYELIF. The CDR3 nucleotides read TGTGCCCGTGACACCGAGACTGGGGGATACGGGGGCTACGAACTCATCTTT.